The 21 T cell receptor beta chains presented below share a single source sample, sequenced in a study of T cell repertoires in cytomegalovirus infection. TCRdb reanalysed the reads using MiXCR and keeps one entry per CDR3 protein. The sample records 750,000 to 950,000 distinct CDR3 sequences, 25% to 35% being singletons. These receptors' targets are unknown. Specimen: cultured CD8+ T cells from PBMCs, collected from culture after CMV antigen stimulation. The source of these receptors is a human donor in good health (CMV status not recorded). Some clones in this sample may be carry-over from other donors' samples.

This clonotype was recorded at least ten times. V is TRBV6-1 and J is TRBJ2-1, with D possibly being TRBD2 (6 bases). CDR1 MNHNS and CDR2 SASEGT come from the germline V gene. There are 16 residues in the CDR3. V shed 1 base and J shed 7 bases, with 17 bases lying between them. This chain's CDR3 is CASSEVAGRKDNEQFF. The CDR3 DNA is TGTGCCAGCAGTGAAGTGGCGGGGCGGAAAGATAATGAGCAGTTCTTC.

This clonotype was picked up a small number of times. The rearrangement links TRBV28 to TRBJ1-1; D is perhaps TRBD1 (5 bases). CDR1 and CDR2 (germline): MDHEN, SYDVKM. This CDR3 region has 14 residues. Trimming removed 3 bases at V and 3 bases at J, with 11 bases between. The CDR3 DNA reads TGTGCCAGCAGTTTGTGGGGCTCGGACACTGAAGCTTTCTTT. Protein sequence: CASSLWGSDTEAFF.

This clonotype came up many times. This chain joins TRBV6-1 and TRBJ2-2; 8 positions agree with TRBD1. V shed 1 base and J 5 bases; nucleotides not matched to a gene: 6. There are 16 residues in the CDR3. Germline values: CDR1 MNHNS, CDR2 SASEGT. The CDR3 here is CASSEEDRADTGELFF. In DNA form, the CDR3 reads TGTGCCAGCAGTGAAGAGGACAGGGCCGATACCGGGGAGCTGTTTTTT.

The chain recombines TRBV5-6 with TRBJ2-7; tentatively, D is TRBD1 (6 bases). V gave up 0 bases and J gave up 2 bases, with 9 bases separating them. Germline V gene sequence: CDR1 SGHDT, CDR2 YYEEEE. The CDR3 consists of 14 residues. DNA for the CDR3: TGTGCCAGCAGCTTGGCTCAGGGGACCTACGAGCAGTACTTC. This encodes CASSLAQGTYEQYF.

V gene TRBV27 combines with J gene TRBJ2-1, with TRBD2 matching 11 bases. This CDR3 region has 17 residues. CDR1 MNHEY and CDR2 SMNVEV come from the germline V gene (reference sequence). J lost 7 bases, V lost 3 bases, and 11 bases had no gene match. The CDR3 DNA is TGTGCCAGCAGTTTCCTCGTTAGCGGGGGGGCTCGTAATGAGCAGTTCTTC. Amino acid sequence: CASSFLVSGGARNEQFF.

This clonotype has a handful of counts. V is TRBV4-3 and J is TRBJ1-1, with 10 positions matching TRBD1. Unmatched junction bases numbered 18, after V lost 2 bases and J lost 3 bases. Germline-derived CDR1 and CDR2 are LGHNA and YSLEER. CDR3 size: 20 residues. The CDR3 DNA is TGCGCCAGCAGCCAATACCCTCAACTCCCGGGACAGGGGCTTGACACTGAAGCTTTCTTT. Encoded protein: CASSQYPQLPGQGLDTEAFF.

In its sample, this clonotype was seen a few times. V usage is TRBV12-3 or TRBV12-4 and J usage is TRBJ2-5; the match to TRBD1 covers 9 bases. J gave up 5 bases and V 5 bases, and 3 bases lay outside the gene matches. The CDR3 extends over 13 amino acids. The CDR3 DNA sequence: TGTGCCAGCAGTCCCGGGACAGGGGAGACCCAGTACTTC. Translating it yields CASSPGTGETQYF.

This clonotype has a handful of counts. The chain has TRBV12-3 or TRBV12-4 and TRBJ2-7; a possible D gene is TRBD1 (5 bases). The V end lost 5 bases, the J end lost 3 bases, and 11 bases lay between the germline ends. This CDR3 is built from 13 residues. The CDR3 reads CASSPGFDYEQYF. The CDR3 DNA follows: TGTGCCAGCAGTCCAGGGTTTGACTACGAGCAGTACTTC.

This chain connects TRBV5-5 to TRBJ2-7; a possible D gene is TRBD1 (5 bases). Germline lookup yields CDR1 SGHKS and CDR2 YYEKEE (reference sequence). CDR3 length: 15 residues. With 4 bases removed from V and 0 bases from J, the gap between germline ends came to 14 bases. The CDR3 reads CASSGASRSSYEQYV. The CDR3 DNA reads TGTGCCAGCAGCGGGGCATCGAGGAGCTCCTACGAGCAGTACGTC.

This clonotype was counted many times. The chain recombines TRBV6-1 with TRBJ1-1; D is unresolved. The V gene's germline CDR1 is MNHNS and CDR2 SASEGT. The V and J ends lost 1 base and 5 bases respectively, with 8 bases between them. The CDR3 has 13 amino acids. CDR3 bases: TGTGCCAGCAGTGAAGTCACGGGGACTGAAGCTTTCTTT. Amino acids: CASSEVTGTEAFF.

This clonotype has a single count. Compared with germline, one end of the junction differs, possibly owing to a read error. This chain connects TRBV7-6 to TRBJ1-5; D unresolved. The germline V gene encodes CDR1 SGHVS and CDR2 FNYEAQ. The CDR3 is made up of 14 amino acids. Written as DNA, the CDR3 is TGTGCCAGCAGCCCCCCGGAAGGGAGTCAGCTCCAGCATTTT. As protein: CASSPPEGSQLQHF. Full variable domain (missing parts from reference TRBV7-6 and TRBJ1-5): GAGVSQSPRYKVTKRGQDVALRCDPISGHVSLYWYRQALGQGPEFLTYFNYEAQQDKSGLPNDRFSAERPEGSISTLTIQRTEQRDSAMYRCASSPPEGSQLQHFGDGTRLSIL.

This clonotype showed up just a few times. The chain joins TRBV7-9 to TRBJ2-2; D possibly corresponds to TRBD1 (7 bases). V gave up 4 bases and J gave up 5 bases, with 17 bases separating them. The CDR3 contains 16 residues. Germline V lookup: CDR1 SEHNR, CDR2 FQNEAQ (reference sequence). This CDR3 reads CASSSTSTGRTGELFF. In nucleotides, the CDR3 is TGTGCCAGCAGCTCGACCTCGACAGGGAGGACCGGGGAGCTGTTTTTT.

J is TRBJ1-4 and V is TRBV19; D is undetermined. Trimming shortened V by 4 bases and J by 3 bases, and 12 bases separated the two germline ends. Germline V gene lookup returns CDR1 LNHDA and CDR2 SQIVND (reference sequence). The CDR3 has 15 amino acids. The CDR3 is CASSTGPRPNEKLFF. In nucleotides, the CDR3 is TGTGCCAGTAGTACCGGGCCCAGACCTAATGAAAAACTGTTTTTT.

The chain couples TRBV6-5 to TRBJ2-1; D call uncertain. Germline V gives CDR1 MNHEY, CDR2 SVGAGI. Between the trimmed V and J ends, which lost 0 bases and 4 bases, there was a span of 4 bases. CDR3 size: 13 residues. CDR3: CASSYSQYNEQFF. CDR3 in DNA: TGTGCCAGCAGTTACTCACAGTACAATGAGCAGTTCTTC.

The table lists this clonotype with a few counts. The rearrangement links TRBV12-3 or TRBV12-4 to TRBJ1-2; D is undetermined. The CDR3 loop spans 13 amino acids. The germline V and J ends were trimmed by 3 bases and 4 bases, with 9 bases remaining between them. The CDR3 nucleotides are TGTGCCAGCAGTTTCGCCCAGATCTATGGCTACACCTTC. Translation: CASSFAQIYGYTF.

The table lists this clonotype with many counts. V is TRBV19 and J is TRBJ2-1; D unresolved. This CDR3 has 15 residues. V was cut by 4 bases and J by 2 bases, with 12 bases left in between. CDR1 is LNHDA, CDR2 SQIVND, per germline (reference sequence). The chain's CDR3 is CASSTSIGTYNEQFF. In DNA, the CDR3 is TGTGCCAGTAGTACCTCAATAGGGACCTACAATGAGCAGTTCTTC.

This chain uses TRBV6-6 with TRBJ2-7, with 12 bases identical to TRBD2. This CDR3 region has 15 residues. Per germline, CDR1 MNHNY and CDR2 SVGAGI (reference sequence). V dropped 6 bases and J dropped 2; count of bases not matched to a gene: 5. The CDR3 region has the DNA TGTGCCAGCAGGGTAGGACTAGCGGGGACCTACGAGCAGTACGTC. Its translation: CASRVGLAGTYEQYV.

This clonotype was seen a few times. The V gene is TRBV19, the J gene TRBJ2-1; 8 bases are shared with TRBD2. The CDR3 is 17 residues long. The germline V gene has CDR1 LNHDA and CDR2 SQIVND (reference sequence). With 2 bases clipped from V and 10 bases from J, the junction kept 16 bases outside the gene matches. The CDR3 DNA reads TGTGCCAGTAGTATAACCCCCCAGCGGGGGCTTACAGAAGAGCAGTTCTTC. It specifies CASSITPQRGLTEEQFF.

A few counts support this clonotype. The V gene is TRBV28, the J gene TRBJ2-7; 10 nucleotides match TRBD2. Germline values: CDR1 MDHEN, CDR2 SYDVKM. The CDR3 covers 16 residues. V shed 2 bases and J 5 bases; nucleotides not matched to a gene: 9. The CDR3 nucleotides are TGTGCCAGCAGTTTAGAGCGGGGGGGGCAAGGGAACGAGCAGTACGTC. Translation: CASSLERGGQGNEQYV.

This clonotype was seen a handful of times. The chain has TRBV7-8 and TRBJ2-5; D tentatively reads TRBD1 or TRBD2 (5 bases each). Germline assignment: CDR1 SGHVS and CDR2 FQNEAQ. CDR3 length: 16 residues. The germline V and J ends were trimmed by 2 bases and 2 bases, with 15 bases remaining between them. CDR3 in amino acids: CASSLIPGRKQETQYF. The CDR3 DNA is TGTGCCAGCAGCTTAATACCGGGACGGAAGCAAGAGACCCAGTACTTC.

This CDR3 is CASSRVWPPEAFQETQYF. DNA of the CDR3: TGCGCCAGCAGCCGCGTCTGGCCCCCCGAGGCTTTCCAAGAGACCCAGTACTTC. V and J are TRBV4-1 and TRBJ2-5; D remains ambiguous. The ends were cut back, 4 bases at V and 1 base at J, with 22 bases in the middle. CDR1 is MGHRA and CDR2 is YSYEKL in the germline V gene. The CDR3 length is 18 residues.